This TCR beta chain was identified during a study of cytomegalovirus exposure and HLA in healthy donors. This PCR relied on a set of 60 Vbeta primers and 13 Jbeta primers. Using immunoSEQ multiplex PCR, the repertoire was profiled, and TCRdb retains in-frame clones only, with some absent. The table includes roughly 180,000 clones, 75% to 85% detected once. Trimming at V came to 1 base and at J to 2 bases, leaving 7 bases not matched to a gene. Germline CDR1 reads SGHAT; CDR2 reads FQNNGV. The CDR3 loop spans 17 amino acids. This TCR was recovered from a woman between 18 and 29 years old in good health and CMV-seropositive. Sequences were obtained from PBMCs. The chain combines TRBV11-2 with TRBJ2-3, with TRBD2 matching 9 bases. CDR3 in DNA: TGTGCCAGCAGCTTAGTGGAGACTAGCGGACTCACAGATACGCAGTATTTT. It yields the protein CASSLVETSGLTDTQYF.